The sequence of this T cell receptor beta chain was determined in a study of blood T cell repertoires in COVID-19. Study overall: Whether acute or convalescent, the COVID-19 samples came from the United States, Italy and Spain. Sample material is recorded as cDNA or gDNA derived from T cells, B-cell-depleted T cells, or PBMCs.

This CDR3 comprises 14 residues. The ends lost 5 bases at V and 5 bases at J; junction bases unmatched: 7. CDR1 is MNHNY, CDR2 SVGAGI, per germline (reference sequence). The assay was immunoSEQ multiplex PCR, and TCRdb's table has in-frame clones only and misses some. The sample has roughly 260,000 clones, about 90% seen once. This receptor was obtained from a woman between 50 and 59 years old with acute or convalescent COVID-19. The V call is TRBV6-6, the J call TRBJ2-5, with 8 bases lining up with TRBD1. The source material was peripheral blood. CDR3 in amino acids: CASSTGQGSETQYF. CDR3 nucleotide sequence: TGTGCCAGCAGTACTGGACAGGGATCGGAGACCCAGTACTTC.